Described below is a single T cell receptor beta chain sequence and its context. What it binds is not known. Clones were sequenced by immunoSEQ multiplex PCR, and TCRdb holds only the in-frame ones, with some missing. Here the sample spans roughly 100,000 clones, 89% being singletons. This sample is part of a study of T cell responses to AZD1222 COVID-19 vaccine. About the study: Both about-4-week and about-12-week second-dose recipients were combined. The study, taken as a whole, reports: There were mostly white British donors and more females than males, and clonal diversity was possibly underestimated. Nearly half of the spike-specific TCRs reportedly recognize variant regions that carry no mutations. At baseline, just five or six AZD1222 recipients tested seropositive.

The CDR3 has 16 residues. Germline V CDR1 and CDR2: SGHVS, FNYEAQ. The trim removed 6 bases at V and 4 bases at J, leaving 13 bases unmatched. The V call is TRBV7-6, the J call TRBJ1-1, with TRBD1 matching 8 bases. The sequence was obtained from an adult in good health. Sequences were derived from peripheral blood, sampled on day 0 of AZD1222 vaccination. The CDR3 region has the DNA TGTGCCAGCAGTTCCGGACAGGGTCTAATCCTCACTGAAGCTTTCTTT. This codes for CASSSGQGLILTEAFF.